Below, 18 T cell receptor beta chains from the same sample are listed, as sequenced in a study of cytomegalovirus exposure and HLA in healthy donors. Use of 60 Vbeta and 13 Jbeta primers characterized the PCR. Method: immunoSEQ multiplex PCR; TCRdb's copy keeps in-frame clones and lacks some. The sample holds 160,000 or so clones, 60% to 80% seen once. The sequenced sample was PBMCs. The receptors were gathered from a man in his forties or fifties in good health and CMV-seropositive.

V and J are TRBV21-1 and TRBJ1-5; the table assigns TRBD1, which was not confirmed against the DNA. TRBV21-1 counts as a pseudogene. The CDR3 is 15 amino acids. The CDR3 here is CASSKRSREGQPQHF. Written as DNA, the CDR3 is TGTGCCAGCAGCAAACGCAGCAGGGAAGGGCAGCCCCAGCATTTT.

In the case of this clone: The sample holds other DNA sequences that translate to the same CDR3. The V call is TRBV6-1, the J call TRBJ2-7; D perhaps matches TRBD2 (5 bases). Trimming pared 1 base from V and 4 bases from J, leaving 14 bases between. The germline V gene encodes CDR1 MNHNS and CDR2 SASEGT. CDR3 length: 15 amino acids. CDR3 residues: CASSEEQRAAYEQYF. DNA for the CDR3: TGTGCCAGCAGTGAAGAGCAGAGGGCGGCGTACGAGCAGTACTTC.

In its sample, this clone was seen a few times. The genes are TRBV9 and TRBJ2-7, with 7 bases fitting TRBD2. After removal of 4 bases from V and 1 base from J, the junction contained 14 bases not matched to a gene. The CDR3 is 17 residues long. Looked up from germline, CDR1 is SGDLS and CDR2 is YYNGEE. CDR3 sequence (DNA): TGTGCCAGCAGCCCTCCCCGGGGAGGCGGGAGTTCCTACGAGCAGTACTTC. Its translation: CASSPPRGGGSSYEQYF.

This clone was observed a handful of times. V is TRBV27 and J is TRBJ1-2; a possible D gene is TRBD1 (5 bases). Trimming pared 6 bases from V and 7 bases from J, leaving 12 bases between. Germline CDR1 reads MNHEY; CDR2 reads SMNVEV (reference sequence). There are 12 residues in the CDR3. The CDR3 DNA reads as TGTGCCAGCAGGGGGCTCTTGGGTGGCTACACCTTC. It yields the protein CASRGLLGGYTF.

The rearrangement uses TRBV2 and TRBJ2-7, with TRBD2 matching over 7 bases. V was pared by 4 bases and J by 6 bases, with 6 bases of the junction left unmatched. Germline loops: CDR1 SNHLY, CDR2 FYNNEI. There are 13 residues in the CDR3. The CDR3 DNA is TGTGCCAGCAGTGGAGGGGAGGGTGGCGAGCAGTACTTC. This gives the protein CASSGGEGGEQYF.

The V gene is TRBV18, the J gene TRBJ2-7; 8 positions agree with TRBD2. Per the germline V gene, CDR1 is KGHSH and CDR2 is LQKENI. The CDR3 has 14 amino acids. V shed 6 bases, J shed 3 bases, and the junction held 7 bases outside the gene matches. This CDR3 is CASSRAGAGYEQYF. CDR3 DNA sequence: TGTGCCAGCTCGCGAGCGGGAGCTGGCTACGAGCAGTACTTC.

The chain carries TRBV7-9 and TRBJ2-3, with 9 positions matching TRBD2. With 5 bases clipped from V and 1 base from J, the junction kept 7 bases outside the gene matches. The CDR3 has 16 amino acids. Germline CDR1 SEHNR, CDR2 FQNEAQ (reference sequence). CDR3 residues: CASSTGTSSGTDTQYF. The CDR3 nucleotides read TGTGCCAGCAGCACCGGGACTAGCTCGGGCACAGATACGCAGTATTTT.

The chain couples TRBV4-1 to TRBJ2-5; 12 positions match TRBD2. The last part of the DNA fits TRBJ2-7 better; the J call may be wrong. This CDR3 region has 16 residues. The germline gives CDR1 MGHRA, CDR2 YSYEKL. As DNA, the CDR3 is TGCGCCAGCAGCCTTTGGACTAGCGGGGACTCCTACGAGCAGTACTTC. It specifies CASSLWTSGDSYEQYF.

The rearrangement uses TRBV27 and TRBJ2-5; TRBD1 matches at 7 bases. This CDR3 spans 13 amino acids. After removal of 3 bases from V and 5 bases from J, the junction contained 3 bases not matched to a gene. The germline V gene has CDR1 MNHEY and CDR2 SMNVEV (reference sequence). This CDR3 is CASSLTGWETQYF. CDR3 nucleotide sequence: TGTGCCAGCAGTTTGACAGGGTGGGAGACCCAGTACTTC.

V and J are TRBV6-6 and TRBJ2-3; 7 bases map to TRBD2. CDR3 length equals 15 residues. Per germline, CDR1 MNHNY and CDR2 SVGAGI (reference sequence). The J segment lost 5 bases and the V segment lost 7 bases, leaving 12 bases of the junction unmatched. The CDR3 DNA follows: TGTGCCAGCATCTCGGGGGGACTGGGGCAAGATACGCAGTATTTT. It encodes CASISGGLGQDTQYF.

The chain links TRBV5-1 to TRBJ2-7; D unclear. Trimming took 0 bases from V and 0 from J, leaving 7 bases between them. This CDR3 region has 14 residues. The germline gives CDR1 SGHRS, CDR2 YFSETQ. CDR3 DNA sequence: TGCGCCAGCAGCTTGGTGGCAGACTCCTACGAGCAGTACTTC. Translation gives CASSLVADSYEQYF.

The V and J genes are TRBV7-2 and TRBJ2-1, with 7 bases that match TRBD2. The CDR3 loop spans 15 amino acids. CDR1 and CDR2 (germline): SGHTA, FQGNSA. Germline trimming cut 3 bases from V and 7 bases from J; bases unmatched to any gene: 9. This CDR3 is CASSFAEMGGNEQFF. CDR3 sequence (DNA): TGTGCCAGCAGCTTCGCCGAGATGGGGGGGAATGAGCAGTTCTTC.

This chain connects TRBV6-1 to TRBJ1-2, with D tentatively TRBD1 (6 bases). V gave up 7 bases and J gave up 2 bases, with 11 bases separating them. The CDR3 spans 13 residues. Germline V CDR1 and CDR2: MNHNS, SASEGT. This CDR3 reads CASIPGANYGYTF. The CDR3 DNA is TGTGCCAGCATACCAGGGGCAAACTATGGCTACACCTTC.

This chain connects TRBV2 to TRBJ2-5; 7 nucleotides match TRBD2. The last part of the DNA fits TRBJ2-7 better; the J call may be wrong. The germline V gene encodes CDR1 SNHLY and CDR2 FYNNEI. The length of the CDR3 is 15 residues. CDR3 DNA sequence: TGTGCCAGCAGTCACCCGGGCAGGGCGGGGGACGAGCAGTACTTC. Translated, it gives CASSHPGRAGDEQYF.

The chain carries TRBV7-2 and TRBJ2-1, with D possibly matching TRBD2 (6 bases). Trimming cost V 1 base and J 3 bases, with 7 bases left between them. This CDR3 is 14 amino acids long. CDR1 and CDR2 from the germline V gene are SGHTA and FQGNSA. The CDR3 protein is CASSLGTIYNEQFF. The CDR3 DNA reads TGTGCCAGCAGCTTAGGGACTATCTACAATGAGCAGTTCTTC. Supplemented by reference TRBV7-2 and TRBJ2-1, the full variable domain reads GAGVSQSPSNKVTEKGKDVELRCDPISGHTALYWYRQSLGQGLEFLIYFQGNSAPDKSGLPSDRFSAERTGGSVSTLTIQRTQQEDSAVYLCASSLGTIYNEQFFGPGTRLTVL.

V gene TRBV7-2 combines with J gene TRBJ1-2; D is unresolved. The CDR3 covers 14 residues. Germline V gene data show CDR1 as SGHTA and CDR2 as FQGNSA. V was pared by 4 bases and J by 1 base, with 10 bases between. The chain's CDR3 is CASSSQALNYGYTF. The CDR3 bases are TGTGCCAGCAGCTCGCAGGCCCTTAACTATGGCTACACCTTC.

This chain uses TRBV5-4 with TRBJ2-7; TRBD2 aligns across 7 bases. CDR1 SGHNT and CDR2 YYREEE come from the germline V gene (reference sequence). Trimming took 0 bases from V and 4 from J; bases not matched to a gene: 1. The CDR3 has 13 amino acids. The chain's CDR3 is CASSLASGYEQYF. The CDR3 DNA follows: TGTGCCAGCAGCTTGGCTAGCGGATACGAGCAGTACTTC.

The V gene is TRBV5-4, the J gene TRBJ2-3, with 8 nucleotides matching TRBD2. Germline V lookup: CDR1 SGHNT, CDR2 YYREEE (reference sequence). V was clipped by 0 bases and J by 5 bases; unmatched bases: 2. The CDR3 covers 14 residues. CDR3 residues: CASSLAGGRDTQYF. As DNA, the CDR3 is TGTGCCAGCAGCTTGGCGGGAGGGAGAGATACGCAGTATTTT.